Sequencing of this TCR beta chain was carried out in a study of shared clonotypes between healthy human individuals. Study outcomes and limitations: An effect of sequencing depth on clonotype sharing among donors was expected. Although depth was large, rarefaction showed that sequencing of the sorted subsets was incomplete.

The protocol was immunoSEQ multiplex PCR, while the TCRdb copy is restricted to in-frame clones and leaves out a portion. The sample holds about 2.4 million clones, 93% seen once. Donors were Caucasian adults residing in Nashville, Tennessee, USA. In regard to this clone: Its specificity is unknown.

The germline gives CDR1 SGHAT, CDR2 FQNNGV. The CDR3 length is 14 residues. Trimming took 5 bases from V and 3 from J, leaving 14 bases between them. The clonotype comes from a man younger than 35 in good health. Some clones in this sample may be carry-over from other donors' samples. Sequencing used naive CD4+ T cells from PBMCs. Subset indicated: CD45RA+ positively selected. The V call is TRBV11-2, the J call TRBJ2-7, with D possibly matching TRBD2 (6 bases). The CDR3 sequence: CASSRRGLNYEQYF. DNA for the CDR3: TGTGCCAGCAGCCGAAGGGGACTGAACTACGAGCAGTACTTC.